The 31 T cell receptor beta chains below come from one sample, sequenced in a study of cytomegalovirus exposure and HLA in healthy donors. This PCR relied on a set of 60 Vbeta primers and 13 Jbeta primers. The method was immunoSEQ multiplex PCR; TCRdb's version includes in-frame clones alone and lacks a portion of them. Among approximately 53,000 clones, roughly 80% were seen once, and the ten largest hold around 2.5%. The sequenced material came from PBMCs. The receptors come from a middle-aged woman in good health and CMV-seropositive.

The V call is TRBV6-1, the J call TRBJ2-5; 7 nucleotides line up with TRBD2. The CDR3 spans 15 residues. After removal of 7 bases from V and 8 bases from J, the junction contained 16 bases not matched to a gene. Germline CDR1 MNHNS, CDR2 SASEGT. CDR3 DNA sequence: TGTGCCAGCATCAATCCCCTCGGACTAGTTTTAACCCAGTACTTC. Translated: CASINPLGLVLTQYF.

In DNA, the CDR3 is TGTGCCAGCAGCTTGCCAGGGCTTGGGCTCCTGTTTTTT. The encoded protein is CASSLPGLGLLFF. The chain couples TRBV5-6 to TRBJ1-4; perhaps TRBD1 as D (5 bases). Germline CDR1 SGHDT, CDR2 YYEEEE. This CDR3 region has 13 residues. The V and J ends lost 1 base and 14 bases respectively, with 15 bases between them.

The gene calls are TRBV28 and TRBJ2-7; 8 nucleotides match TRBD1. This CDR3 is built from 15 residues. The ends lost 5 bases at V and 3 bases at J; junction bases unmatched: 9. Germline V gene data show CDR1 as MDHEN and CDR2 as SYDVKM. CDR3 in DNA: TGTGCCAGCAGTCCTAGACAGGGGTTTAGCTACGAGCAGTACTTC. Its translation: CASSPRQGFSYEQYF.

This CDR3 reads CASSVATGGYTGELFF. CDR3 bases: TGTGCCAGCAGCGTAGCGACAGGGGGATACACCGGGGAGCTGTTTTTT. J is TRBJ2-2 and V is TRBV9; the match to TRBD1 covers 9 bases. This CDR3 is 16 amino acids long. The V gene end was trimmed by 0 bases and the J gene end by 3 bases; junction bases not matched to a gene: 3. CDR1 and CDR2 from the germline V gene are SGDLS and YYNGEE.

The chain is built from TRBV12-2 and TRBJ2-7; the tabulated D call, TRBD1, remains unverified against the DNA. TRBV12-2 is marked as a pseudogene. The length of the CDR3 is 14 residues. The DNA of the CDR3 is TGTGCAAGCCGGGGACATACAGAAATCTACGAGCAGTACTTC. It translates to CASRGHTEIYEQYF.

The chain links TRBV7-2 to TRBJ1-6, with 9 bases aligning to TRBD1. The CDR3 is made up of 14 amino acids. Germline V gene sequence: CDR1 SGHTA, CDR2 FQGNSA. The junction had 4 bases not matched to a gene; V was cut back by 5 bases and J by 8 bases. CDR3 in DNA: TGTGCCAGCAGCCGACAGGGGGATCATTCACCCCTCCACTTT. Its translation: CASSRQGDHSPLHF.

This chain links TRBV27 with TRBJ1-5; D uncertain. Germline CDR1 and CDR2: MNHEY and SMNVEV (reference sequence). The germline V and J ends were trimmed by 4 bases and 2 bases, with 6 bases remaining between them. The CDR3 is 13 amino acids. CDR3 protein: CASSWRGNQPQHF. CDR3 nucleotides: TGTGCCAGCAGTTGGAGGGGCAATCAGCCCCAGCATTTT.

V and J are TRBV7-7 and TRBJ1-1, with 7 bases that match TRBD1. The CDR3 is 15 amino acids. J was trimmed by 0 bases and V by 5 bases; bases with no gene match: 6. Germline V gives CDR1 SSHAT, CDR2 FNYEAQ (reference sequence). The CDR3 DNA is TGTGCCAGCAGCCCGCCGACAGGGATGAACACTGAAGCTTTCTTT. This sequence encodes CASSPPTGMNTEAFF. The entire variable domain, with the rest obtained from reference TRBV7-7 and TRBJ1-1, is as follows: GAGVSQSPRYKVTKRGQDVTLRCDPISSHATLYWYQQALGQGPEFLTYFNYEAQPDKSGLPSDRFSAERPEGSISTLTIQRTEQRDSAMYRCASSPPTGMNTEAFFGQGTRLTVV.

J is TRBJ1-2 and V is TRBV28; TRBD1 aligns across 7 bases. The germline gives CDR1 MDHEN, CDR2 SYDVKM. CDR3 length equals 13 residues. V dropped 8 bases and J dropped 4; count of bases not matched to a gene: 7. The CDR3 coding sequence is TGTGCCAGCGGCCGGGGGACAGCCTATGGCTACACCTTC. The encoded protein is CASGRGTAYGYTF.

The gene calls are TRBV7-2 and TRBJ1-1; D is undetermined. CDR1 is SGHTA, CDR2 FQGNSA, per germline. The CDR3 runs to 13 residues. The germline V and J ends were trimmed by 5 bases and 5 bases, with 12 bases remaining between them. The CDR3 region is CASSAGLGTEAFF. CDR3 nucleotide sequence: TGTGCCAGCAGCGCGGGCCTGGGGACTGAAGCTTTCTTT.

The CDR3 DNA is TGTGCCTGGAGTGAGGTCCTGGGGGCAGGCTACACCTTC. Translating gives CAWSEVLGAGYTF. The chain recombines TRBV30 with TRBJ1-2, with D perhaps TRBD1 (6 bases). The germline V and J ends were trimmed by 1 base and 8 bases, with 14 bases remaining between them. CDR3 length equals 13 residues. Germline CDR1 and CDR2: GTSNPN and SVGIG (reference sequence).

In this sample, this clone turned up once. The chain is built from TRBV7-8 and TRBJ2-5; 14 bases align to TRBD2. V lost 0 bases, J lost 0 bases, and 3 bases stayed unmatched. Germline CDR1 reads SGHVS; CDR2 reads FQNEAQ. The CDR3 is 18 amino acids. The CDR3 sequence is CASSLAGLAGAYQETQYF. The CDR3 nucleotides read TGTGCCAGCAGCTTAGCGGGACTAGCGGGGGCCTACCAAGAGACCCAGTACTTC.

The DNA for the CDR3 is TGTGCCAGCAGCCAAGCTCCAGGCCCGCCAGGGATGAACACTGAAGCTTTCTTT. Translating it yields CASSQAPGPPGMNTEAFF. The chain couples TRBV4-2 to TRBJ1-1, with TRBD1 as a possible D gene (5 bases). The germline CDR1 and CDR2 sequences are LGHNA and YNFKEQ. V lost 1 base, J lost 0 bases, and 18 bases lay in between. The CDR3 loop spans 18 amino acids.

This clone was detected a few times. This CDR3 reads CSSSRGLNYGYTF. CDR3 bases: TGCAGCTCCAGCAGGGGCCTAAACTATGGCTACACCTTC. The genes are TRBV29-1 and TRBJ1-2; weak D call: TRBD1 (6 bases). Trimming left V 8 bases short and J 2 bases short, with 15 bases between. The CDR3 is 13 amino acids. CDR1 is SQVTM, CDR2 ANQGSEA, per germline.

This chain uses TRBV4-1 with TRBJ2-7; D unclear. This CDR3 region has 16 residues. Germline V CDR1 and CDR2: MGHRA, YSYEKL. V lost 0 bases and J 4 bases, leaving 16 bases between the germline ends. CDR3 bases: TGCGCCAGCAGCCAAGATAGTCTCCGGCCGGGTTACGAGCAGTACTTC. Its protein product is CASSQDSLRPGYEQYF.

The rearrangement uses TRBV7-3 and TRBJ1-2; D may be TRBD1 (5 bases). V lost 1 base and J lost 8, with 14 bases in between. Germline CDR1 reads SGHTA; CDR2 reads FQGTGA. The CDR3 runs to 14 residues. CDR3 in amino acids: CASSLMGGDWGYTF. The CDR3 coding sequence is TGTGCCAGCAGCTTAATGGGGGGGGATTGGGGCTACACCTTC.

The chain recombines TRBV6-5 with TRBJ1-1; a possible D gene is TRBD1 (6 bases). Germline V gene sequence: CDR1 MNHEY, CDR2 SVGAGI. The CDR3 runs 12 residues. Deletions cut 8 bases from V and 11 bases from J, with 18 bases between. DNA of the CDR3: TGTGCCAGCGGGCCTGCGGGGGCCGGTGCTTTCTTT. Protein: CASGPAGAGAFF.

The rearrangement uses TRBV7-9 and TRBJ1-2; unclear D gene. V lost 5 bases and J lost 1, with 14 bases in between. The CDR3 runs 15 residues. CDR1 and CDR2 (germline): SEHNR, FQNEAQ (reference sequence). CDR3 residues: CASSTLISLNYGYTF. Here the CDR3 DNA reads TGTGCCAGCAGCACCCTCATATCACTTAACTATGGCTACACCTTC.

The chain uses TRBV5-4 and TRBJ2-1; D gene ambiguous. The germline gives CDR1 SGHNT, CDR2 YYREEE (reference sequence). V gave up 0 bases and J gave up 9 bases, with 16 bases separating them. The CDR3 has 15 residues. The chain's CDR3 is CASSLDNSRTGEQFF. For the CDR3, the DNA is TGTGCCAGCAGCTTGGATAACTCCCGTACGGGTGAGCAGTTCTTC.

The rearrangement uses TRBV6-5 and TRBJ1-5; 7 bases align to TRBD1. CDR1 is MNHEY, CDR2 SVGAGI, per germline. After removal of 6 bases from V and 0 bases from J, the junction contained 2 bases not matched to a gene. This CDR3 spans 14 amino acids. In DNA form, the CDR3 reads TGTGCCAGCAGAGACAGGGATAGCAATCAGCCCCAGCATTTT. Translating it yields CASRDRDSNQPQHF.

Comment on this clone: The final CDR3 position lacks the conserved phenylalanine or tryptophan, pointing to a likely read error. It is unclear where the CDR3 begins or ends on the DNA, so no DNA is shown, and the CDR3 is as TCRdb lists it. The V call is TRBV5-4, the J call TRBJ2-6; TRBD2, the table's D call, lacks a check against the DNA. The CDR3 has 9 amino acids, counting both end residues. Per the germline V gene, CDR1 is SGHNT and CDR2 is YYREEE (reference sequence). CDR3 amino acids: CASSPGLLR.

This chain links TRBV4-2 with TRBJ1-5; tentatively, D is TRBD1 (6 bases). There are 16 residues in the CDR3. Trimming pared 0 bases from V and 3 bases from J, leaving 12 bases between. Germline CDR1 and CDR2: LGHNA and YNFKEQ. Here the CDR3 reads CASSQEGHVDNQPQHF. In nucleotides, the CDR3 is TGTGCCAGCAGCCAAGAGGGACATGTCGACAATCAGCCCCAGCATTTT.

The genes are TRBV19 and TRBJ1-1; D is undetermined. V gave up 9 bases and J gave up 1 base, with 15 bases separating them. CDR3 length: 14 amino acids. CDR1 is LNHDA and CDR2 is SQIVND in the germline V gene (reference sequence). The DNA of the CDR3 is TGTGCCAGCAGAGCCCCAGGTCCGAACACTGAAGCTTTCTTT. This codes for CASRAPGPNTEAFF.

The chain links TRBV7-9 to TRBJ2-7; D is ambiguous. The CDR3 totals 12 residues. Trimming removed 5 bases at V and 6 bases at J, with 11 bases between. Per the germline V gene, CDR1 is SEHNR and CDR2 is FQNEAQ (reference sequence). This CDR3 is CASSPRAGEQYF. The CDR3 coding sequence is TGTGCCAGCAGCCCCCGCGCAGGCGAGCAGTACTTC.

The DNA of the CDR3 is TGTGCCAGCAACCGAGAGGCGGCCGAGGGCTACACCTTC. Protein sequence: CASNREAAEGYTF. V gene TRBV2 combines with J gene TRBJ1-2; unclear D gene. This CDR3 spans 13 amino acids. Between the trimmed V and J ends, which lost 7 bases and 8 bases, there was a span of 17 bases. In germline, CDR1 is SNHLY, CDR2 FYNNEI.

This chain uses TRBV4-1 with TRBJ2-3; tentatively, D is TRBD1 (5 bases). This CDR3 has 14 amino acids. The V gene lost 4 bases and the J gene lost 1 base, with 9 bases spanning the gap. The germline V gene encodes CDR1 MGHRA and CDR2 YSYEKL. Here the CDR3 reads CASSPGWGTDTQYF. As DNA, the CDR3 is TGCGCCAGCAGCCCAGGGTGGGGCACAGATACGCAGTATTTT.

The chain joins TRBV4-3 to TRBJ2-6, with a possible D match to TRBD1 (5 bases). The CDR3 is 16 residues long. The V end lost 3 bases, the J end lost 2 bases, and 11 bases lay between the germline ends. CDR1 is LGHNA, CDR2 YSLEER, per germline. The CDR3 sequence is CASSHQSGTGANVLTF. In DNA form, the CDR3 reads TGCGCCAGCAGCCACCAATCAGGGACTGGGGCCAACGTCCTGACTTTC.

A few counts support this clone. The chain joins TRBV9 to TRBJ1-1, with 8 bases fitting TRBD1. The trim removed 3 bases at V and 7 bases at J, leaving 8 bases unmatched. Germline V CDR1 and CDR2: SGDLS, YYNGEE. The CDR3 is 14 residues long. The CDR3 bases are TGTGCCAGCAGCGCCTCCAACAGGGGGAATGAAGCTTTCTTT. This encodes CASSASNRGNEAFF.

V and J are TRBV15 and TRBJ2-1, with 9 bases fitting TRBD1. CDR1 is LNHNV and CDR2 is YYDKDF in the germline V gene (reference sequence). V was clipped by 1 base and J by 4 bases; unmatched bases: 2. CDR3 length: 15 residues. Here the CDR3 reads CATSRAGTGYNEQFF. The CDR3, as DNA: TGTGCCACCAGCAGAGCGGGGACAGGGTACAATGAGCAGTTCTTC.

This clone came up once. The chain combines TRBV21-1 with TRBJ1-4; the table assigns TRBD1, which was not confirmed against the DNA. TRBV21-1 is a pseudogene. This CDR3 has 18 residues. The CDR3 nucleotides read TGTGCCAGCAGCAAATCCCGTAGACAGGGGGTTGATAGTGAAAAACTGTTTTTT. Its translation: CASSKSRRQGVDSEKLFF.

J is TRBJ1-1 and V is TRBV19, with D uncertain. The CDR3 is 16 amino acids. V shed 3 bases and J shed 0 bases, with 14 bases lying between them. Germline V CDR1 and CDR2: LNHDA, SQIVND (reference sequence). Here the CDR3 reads CASSITPGIMNTEAFF. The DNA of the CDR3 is TGTGCCAGTAGTATTACGCCGGGAATCATGAACACTGAAGCTTTCTTT.